What follows describes a single T cell receptor beta chain. The record originates from a study of T cell changes during pregnancy in multiple sclerosis. Data came from immunoSEQ multiplex PCR; TCRdb stores just in-frame clones and leaves some out. The table shows some 120,000 clones, with 93% occurring only once. The CDR3 runs to 15 residues. Germline V gives CDR1 SGHKS, CDR2 YYEKEE (reference sequence). V shed 4 bases, J shed 2 bases, and the junction held 8 bases outside the gene matches. The input for sequencing was peripheral blood, taken before pregnancy. This TCR was recovered from a female donor with multiple sclerosis, enrolled in a pregnancy study. The chain carries TRBV5-5 and TRBJ2-7; TRBD2 matches at 8 bases. CDR3 sequence reads: CASSPSGSTPYEQYF. The CDR3 coding sequence is TGTGCCAGCAGCCCCAGCGGGAGTACCCCCTACGAGCAGTACTTC.